This T cell receptor (beta chain) was retrieved from a study of cytomegalovirus exposure and HLA in healthy donors (TCRdb year 2017). Looking at the study overall: In an earlier analysis of approximately 640 of the donors, 250 to 350 Gb of sequence data and 90 million to 130 million unique TCR beta sequences from roughly 190 million T cells were reported. About 330 gigabases of sequencing data and around 88 million unique TCR sequences made up an early release that covered several hundred HLA-typed donors. Of the 350 to 400 genotyped donors, approximately 83% fell in the genetic ancestry cluster associated with self-reported Caucasian donors. The study aimed to test whether cataloging public T cell receptors could reveal signatures of past pathogen exposure. The study profiled the T cell repertoires of about 720 subjects by immunosequencing and related them to cytomegalovirus serostatus. In addition to the first cohort of roughly 670 subjects, a separate validation cohort of under 150 different subjects was used. The study combined high-throughput TCR immunosequencing, statistical association of individual TCRs with disease status, and machine learning to predict cytomegalovirus infection status. A later analysis re-analyzed previously published TCR beta repertoires from 650 to 800 donors and added high-resolution HLA genotyping to study TCR occurrence patterns. Rather than drawing on any new phenotypic data, the later analysis identified candidate immune exposures from TCR beta sequences and the way those sequences occurred across donors. To decide whether each TCR beta V gene segment behaved as functional or pseudogenic, an earlier analysis of 587 of the donors relied on high-throughput TCR beta sequencing. Donor age, sex, ethnicity and CMV serostatus were collected together with the repertoire data. Genome-wide SNP genotypes for about 60% of the roughly 670 donors were used in a later genetic analysis, which treated that subset as a discovery cohort. Every repertoire in the discovery cohort had been generated on one and the same sequencing platform. Class I and class II HLA loci were covered by the typing at four-digit resolution. The number of typed donors differed by locus: about 620-640 for A, B, C, DRB1 and DQB1; approximately 520 for DQA1; 600 to 610 for DPA1; and some 470 for DPB1. A few DR-DQ haplotypes were handled as single units for association and clustering because linkage in the cohort was strong. Across about 370 genotyped donors of the cohort, an average of about 240,000 unique TCR beta nucleotide sequences per donor were sequenced, and 15% to 20% of those sequences were non-productive.

Reading the germline V gene gives CDR1 SGDLS and CDR2 YYNGEE. The V end loses 0 bases and the J end loses 1 base, and a stretch of 4 bases separates them. The CDR3 covers 13 residues, taking in both the cysteine and the phenylalanine. The only DNA kept is the CDR3, 39 bases in frame from the first base. Broad study findings and their caveats: While some public TCRs were present in many individuals, most TCR sequences turned up only very rarely across donors. At a false discovery rate of 0.05, a later analysis linked 15,000 to 20,000 TCR beta sequences to specific HLA alleles. CMV serostatus was the only immune exposure information available for the cohort. Sequencing depth was assumed to be roughly uniform across donors in the presence/absence analyses, though that assumption may not hold. In a later analysis, HLA-associated TCR beta chains were found to be more clonally expanded and to have lower generation probabilities than equally common non-associated chains. Several of the top co-occurrence clusters appeared to be linked to parvovirus B19, influenza, CMV and Epstein-Barr virus, according to a later analysis. A further reported finding was that TCR beta sequences accurately predicted the HLA-A and HLA-B alleles for most subjects in the first cohort. In this cohort, only TCR beta chains were sequenced, and detectable features were limited by the absence of alpha or paired-chain data. The classifier was reported to diagnose cytomegalovirus status with high specificity and sensitivity in both the original and validation cohorts. Linkage disequilibrium might explain the correlated functional status among segregating V segments, but an unknown experimental factor could not be ruled out. According to a later analysis, most CMV-associated TCR beta chains appeared to be HLA-restricted, and the HLA associations seemed to be driven largely by CMV exposure. In a later analysis, TCR association rates were found to vary across HLA loci, with the most associated TCRs seen for DRB1 alleles and the fewest for HLA-C alleles. Because counts were too low, 15 to 20 rarely observed V segments, including chromosome 9 orphons, were left out of the earlier analysis of some 600 of the donors. A total of 164 TCR beta chains were listed by the study as associated with cytomegalovirus. Some IMGT-functional V segments, including TRBV6-2 and TRBV6-3, could not be told apart with the 87-base-pair reads, so those segments were excluded. Because some donors lacked HLA typing at each locus, the association tests relied only on the typed subset. The authors suggested that the approach could potentially be generalized to other disease states and immunological phenotypes. Assigning TCR associations to individual alleles was difficult when HLA alleles, especially DR and DQ, strongly co-occurred. A cluster of highly shared sequence variants was judged likely to be a technical artifact of the sequencing pipeline. In vitro tests confirmed that a few of the cytomegalovirus-associated TCR beta chains recognize cytomegalovirus antigens. Compared with the approximately 700-donor mean, donors in an Asian-associated ancestry cluster had fewer N-insertions in productive TCRs, according to a later genetic analysis. An association between a missense DCLRE1C variant and V-gene and J-gene trimming of TCR beta chains was found in a later genetic analysis and replicated in an independent cohort. Broadly in line with IMGT annotations, most TCR beta V segments showed up in productive rearrangements about 90% or about 30% of the time in an earlier analysis of about 500 of the donors.

The receptor library was made with the immunoSEQ multiplex PCR assay. The multiplex PCR relied on a mix of 60 forward primers for TCR Vbeta segments and 13 reverse primers for TCR Jbeta segments. The CDR3 region of rearranged TCR beta genes was amplified from genomic DNA by a multiplex PCR assay. On the Illumina HiSeq System, the amplified TCR beta libraries were sequenced as 87-base-pair reads. The paper's processing steps were these. A later analysis tallied roughly 76 million unique TCR beta chains across the 660 or so repertoires, and some 12 million of those chains were shared by two or more donors. A nearest-neighbor algorithm error-corrected the raw reads and collapsed the reads into unique sequences, merging closely related sequences to remove PCR and sequencing errors. V, D and J gene segments were assigned by aligning CDR3 sequences to IMGT reference sequences. For a sequence to be retained, a match of at least six nucleotides to both a V gene segment and a J gene segment was required. Rearrangements were classified as productive when the CDR3 lacked stop codons and remained in frame with V and J, and all other rearrangements were classified as non-productive. CDR3 was defined by IMGT convention, running from the second conserved V-encoded cysteine to the conserved J-encoded phenylalanine. The earlier analysis of about 500 of the donors excluded sequences that lacked an unambiguous match to a single V gene segment. In an earlier analysis of approximately 550 of the donors, V segments were called functional above 56.7% productive rearrangements and were called segregating when the between-donor standard deviation exceeded 5%. A statistical classification framework was developed to diagnose cytomegalovirus status using the catalog of TCR beta chain sequences. A later analysis assigned V and J genes by comparing TCR nucleotide sequences with IMGT/GENE-DB human TR gene sequences. The TCRdist pipeline was used in a later analysis to assign CDR3 sequences and most-parsimonious VDJ recombination scenarios. In a later analysis, each TCR beta chain was defined by its CDR3 amino acid sequence together with its V-gene family, and reads lacking a unique V-gene family were excluded. To address suspected cross-contamination and a sequencing artifact, a later analysis removed roughly 640 highly shared, low-generation-probability nucleotide sequences. A later analysis calculated a clonal expansion index for each public chain from normalized within-repertoire ranks of inferred template counts. In a later analysis, generation probabilities were computed with a VDJ recombination model fitted to out-of-frame rearrangements, and the resulting probabilities were checked against IGoR. Hypergeometric tests were used in a later analysis to score TCR-TCR, TCR-HLA and TCR-CMV co-occurrence, with a repertoire-size bias correction applied to the TCR pairs. False discovery rates were estimated in a later analysis by permuting HLA or CMV assignments 20 times. In a later analysis, co-occurring TCRs were grouped using DBSCAN, with TCRdist sequence similarity added in when clustering inside HLA-allele-positive subsets. For co-occurrence clustering, repertoires with fewer than 30,000 or more than 120,000 public chains were excluded, along with five repertoires with anomalous nucleotide sharing. TCRdb provides this immuneACCESS table in a form limited to in-frame rearrangements. Some clones are lacking; in checked studies, under half of them reflect an unresolved V gene, and why the rest are absent is not known. For V, J and clone size, that table is used; D and trimming come from the DNA. This sample is represented by tens of thousands of clones; approximately 79% of them were singletons. The top ten clones comprise 2.5% to 3.5% of the sample.

Concerning this clone itself: Which antigen it targets is not known. There are no base qualities to consult, and no much larger clone falls within one base.

In total, roughly 710 healthy bone marrow donors made up the cohort. Cohort members were all nominally healthy when sampled, although unrecorded immune exposures were likely present. The donor tested CMV seronegative, placing the donor among the 350 to 400 seronegative members of the cohort. Each donor provided a peripheral blood sample, and peripheral blood mononuclear cells were used for TCR beta sequencing. Genomic DNA was extracted from the blood cell samples with the Qiagen DNeasy Blood Extraction Kit. This clonotype originated in a man aged 30 to 39 in good health and CMV-seronegative. In this chain, TRBV9 is recombined with TRBJ1-1, with the identity of the D gene unclear. Sequenced input: PBMCs. The CDR3 corresponds to CASSVDQNTEAFF. The sequence in DNA is TGTGCCAGCAGCGTAGATCAGAACACTGAAGCTTTCTTT.